The next 8 T cell receptor beta chains were all read from a single sample in a study of blood T cell repertoires in COVID-19 (dated by TCRdb to 2019 to 2021). Library construction relied on the immunoSEQ multiplex PCR assay. TCRdb took over this immuneACCESS table, retaining in-frame rearrangements with V and J assigned. Such tables are incomplete; in checked studies, under half of the missing clones stem from an unresolved V gene, and the remainder is unexplained. The table for this sample lists about 48,000 clones; 70% to 90% of them were counted only once. More than 15% of the sample rests with the top ten. What was sequenced was peripheral blood. The receptor set was obtained from a human donor in a cohort sampled during active COVID-19. The donor label of this sample is uncertain.

This chain uses TRBV10-3 with TRBJ1-4, with 9 bases aligning to TRBD1. Trimming at V came to 3 bases and at J to 0 bases, leaving 2 bases not matched to a gene. Germline V gene sequence: CDR1 ENHRY, CDR2 SYGVKD. CDR3 length: 16 residues. CDR3 protein: CAISDRQGATNEKLFF. DNA of the CDR3: TGTGCCATCAGTGACCGACAGGGGGCAACTAATGAAAAACTGTTTTTT.

J is TRBJ2-1 and V is TRBV10-3; D remains ambiguous. Trimming pared 11 bases from V and 6 bases from J, leaving 11 bases between. The CDR3 covers 11 residues. Germline assignment: CDR1 ENHRY and CDR2 SYGVKD. CDR3 loop: CAARLGNEQFF. The CDR3, as DNA: TGTGCCGCACGTCTAGGCAATGAGCAGTTCTTC.

V is TRBV7-8 and J is TRBJ1-1; D ambiguous. Germline loops: CDR1 SGHVS, CDR2 FQNEAQ. V lost 5 bases, J lost 4 bases, and 8 bases lay in between. CDR3 size: 12 residues. The CDR3 loop is CASSLLATEAFF. The CDR3 DNA follows: TGTGCCAGCAGCCTCCTAGCCACTGAAGCTTTCTTT.

The chain recombines TRBV11-3 with TRBJ2-1; 13 nucleotides line up with TRBD2. CDR3 length: 13 amino acids. The V gene end was trimmed by 4 bases and the J gene end by 12 bases; junction bases not matched to a gene: 3. Per germline, CDR1 SGHNT and CDR2 YENEEA. As DNA, the CDR3 is TGTGCCAGCAGCTCGCGACTAGCGGGGGGGCAGTTCTTC. Translation gives CASSSRLAGGQFF.

The V gene is TRBV19, the J gene TRBJ1-5, with D unresolved. Germline values: CDR1 LNHDA, CDR2 SQIVND (reference sequence). The CDR3 covers 13 residues. Trimming took 6 bases from V and 2 from J, leaving 8 bases between them. The CDR3: CASRREGNQPQHF. CDR3 DNA: TGTGCCAGTAGGAGGGAGGGCAATCAGCCCCAGCATTTT.

This clone was observed a handful of times. V usage is TRBV5-6 and J usage is TRBJ1-6; TRBD1 matches 9 bases. V lost 3 bases and J lost 9; bases outside the gene matches: 4. CDR3 length equals 14 residues. The germline gives CDR1 SGHDT, CDR2 YYEEEE. For the CDR3, the DNA is TGTGCCAGCAGCTGGGGACAGGGTGGTTCACCCCTCCACTTT. Protein sequence: CASSWGQGGSPLHF.

The rearrangement joins TRBV7-8 to TRBJ1-5; D is perhaps TRBD1 (5 bases). Germline CDR1 SGHVS, CDR2 FQNEAQ. V was shortened by 0 bases and J by 5 bases, with 11 bases between the two germline ends. This CDR3 is built from 15 residues. CDR3 amino acids: CASSLARTTDQPQHF. CDR3 coding DNA: TGTGCCAGCAGCTTAGCTCGGACAACCGATCAGCCCCAGCATTTT.

The rearrangement links TRBV4-1 to TRBJ2-1; the D is unclear. CDR3 length: 17 amino acids. Germline V gene sequence: CDR1 MGHRA, CDR2 YSYEKL. Trimming took off 0 bases at V and 0 bases at J, with 12 bases between the two ends. This CDR3 reads CASSQEAAVLSYNEQFF. The DNA of the CDR3 is TGCGCCAGCAGCCAAGAGGCCGCCGTTCTCTCCTACAATGAGCAGTTCTTC.